This T cell receptor beta chain appears in the sequencing data of a study of blood T cell repertoires in COVID-19 (dated by TCRdb to the early 2020s). General notes on the study: The collaborator samples originated in the United States, Italy and Spain and spanned the acute and convalescent phases of COVID-19. The samples were drawn from the first 160 participants of the ongoing ImmuneRACE study and from under 1,500 subjects provided by 6 global collaborators. Where available, HLA class I and class II types were obtained from metadata supplied by the sample provider rather than from assay-based typing. The material from the prospective study consisted of cDNA or gDNA derived from T cells, B-cell-depleted T cells, or PBMCs. Deeply sampled blood TCRbeta repertoires from subjects exposed to, actively infected with, or recovered from COVID-19 were included in the dataset. Nearly every sample came with metadata listing a de-identified subject ID, COVID-19 status, age in years and sex. The repertoires were made available in a free public database intended to serve as a resource for research on the immune response to SARS-CoV-2.

One collaborating source in Seattle enrolled patients during active infection and followed them longitudinally through the course of disease. The collaborating institutions used their own protocols to collect whole blood in K2EDTA tubes. For TCRbeta analysis, collaborators shipped samples in one of three forms: frozen whole blood, isolated PBMCs, or DNA extracted from either of those sample types. The immunoSEQ Assay, a bias-controlled multiplex PCR, was used to amplify TCRbeta CDR3 regions from genomic DNA. The study's own analysis went as follows. Within the assay, amplification of reference gene primers was used to estimate how many nucleated cells each sample contained. Sequence reads were collapsed and filtered to measure the absolute abundance of every unique TCRbeta CDR3 rearrangement. For each sample, productive Simpson clonality was calculated as the square root of Simpson's diversity index across productive rearrangements. Drawn from immuneACCESS, this table holds only the in-frame rearrangements with V and J called that TCRdb kept. Clones are partly lost; checked studies trace under half to an unresolved V gene and leave the rest unexplained. V and J calls and clone size are as listed in that table; D and trimming were resolved from the DNA. The sample table holds tens of thousands of clones, of which about 77% were seen once. The ten largest clones represent more than 6% of the sample.

About this clone: What antigen it recognizes has not been identified. The record has no base qualities; no much larger clone is one base away.

What the authors observed across the whole study: How much clinical and demographic metadata was included differed by source and by participant, and the metadata was provided uncurated.

CDR1 and CDR2 are read off the germline V gene (reference sequence) as LNHDA and SQIVND. At the junction V is shortened by 3 bases and J by 4 bases, with 13 bases in between. The CDR3 measures 14 amino acids from cysteine to phenylalanine. Left in the record is the CDR3 DNA by itself, 42 bases read in frame from the first base. The specimen sequenced was peripheral blood. The origin of this receptor is a man between 65 and 85 years old with COVID-19, enrolled during active disease. The rearrangement combines TRBV19 with TRBJ2-7; perhaps TRBD1 is the D gene, with 7 bases matching. CDR3 region: CASSMWRGHYEQYF. The sequenced DNA is TGTGCCAGTAGTATGTGGAGGGGGCATTACGAGCAGTACTTC.